Included here is one T cell receptor (beta chain) sequence, with context. The entry originates in a study of OX40 agonist ivuxolimab in advanced cancers. Trimming took 8 bases from V and 5 from J, leaving 4 bases between them. Germline loops: CDR1 MNHNS, CDR2 SASEGT. The CDR3 totals 11 residues. The data were produced by immunoSEQ multiplex PCR, yet TCRdb's version contains in-frame clones alone and is incomplete. The data contain around 140,000 clones, approximately 94% of them singletons. This chain links TRBV6-1 with TRBJ1-6; D is unclear. The sample here was CD4+ or CD8+ T cells sorted from blood, taken in a trial of the OX40 agonist ivuxolimab. The receptor was isolated from an adult with an advanced solid tumor such as melanoma, head and neck, liver or kidney cancer. This CDR3 is CASVDNSPLHF. As DNA, the CDR3 is TGTGCCAGCGTTGATAATTCACCCCTCCACTTT.